A single sample gave rise to the 27 T cell receptor beta chains below, sequenced in a study of blood T cell repertoires in COVID-19 (dated by TCRdb to about 2020). The library was made by the immunoSEQ multiplex PCR assay. This is the immuneACCESS table as TCRdb keeps it, with only in-frame sequences that have V and J called. A part of the clones is gone; compared with another copy, unresolved V genes explain less than half, and the rest is unexplained. This sample gives a few hundred thousand clones in total; about 87% of them show up just once. The ten largest clones take up 2.5% to 3% of the sample. The sample was PBMCs or T cells enriched from blood (not recorded which). These receptors were collected from a woman aged 45-59 years who had recovered from COVID-19.

This clone has a handful of counts. J is TRBJ2-7 and V is TRBV29-1, with 7 bases that match TRBD2. Germline CDR1 is SQVTM and CDR2 is ANQGSEA. CDR3 length: 15 amino acids. J was trimmed by 9 bases and V by 6 bases; bases with no gene match: 20. The CDR3 DNA follows: TGCAGCGTCCCGAGTTCGGGCGGGAGAAGTATAGGGCAGTACTTC. Translating gives CSVPSSGGRSIGQYF.

The chain has TRBV29-1 and TRBJ2-4; 8 bases map to TRBD1. After removal of 6 bases from V and 7 bases from J, the junction contained 17 bases not matched to a gene. The CDR3 contains 16 residues. Looked up from germline, CDR1 is SQVTM and CDR2 is ANQGSEA. The CDR3 region has the DNA TGCAGCGTCGAGGACGAACAGGGGGAAAAGGGTAACATTCAGTACTTC. Residues: CSVEDEQGEKGNIQYF. The whole variable domain, filled in from reference TRBV29-1 and TRBJ2-4, reads SAVISQKPSRDICQRGTSLTIQCQVDSQVTMMFWYRQQPGQSLTLIATANQGSEATYESGFVIDKFPISRPNLTFSTLTVSNMSPEDSSIYLCSVEDEQGEKGNIQYFGAGTRLSVL.

The chain couples TRBV4-2 to TRBJ1-5; TRBD1 matches at 8 bases. V was pared by 4 bases and J by 4 bases, with 6 bases of the junction left unmatched. There are 15 residues in the CDR3. Germline CDR1 and CDR2: LGHNA and YNFKEQ. CDR3: CASSRETGENQPQHF. DNA of the CDR3: TGTGCCAGCAGCCGAGAGACAGGGGAAAATCAGCCCCAGCATTTT.

The chain has TRBV28 and TRBJ1-1, with 7 bases lining up with TRBD1. This CDR3 contains 15 residues. Germline V gene sequence: CDR1 MDHEN, CDR2 SYDVKM. J lost 5 bases, V lost 4 bases, and 10 bases had no gene match. CDR3 bases: TGTGCCAGCAGTTCCAGACAGGGCGTAGGGACTGAAGCTTTCTTT. It codes for CASSSRQGVGTEAFF.

V and J are TRBV6-5 and TRBJ2-7, with D possibly being TRBD2 (6 bases). The CDR3 contains 14 residues. V lost 2 bases to trimming and J lost 3 bases, with 11 bases between them. Per the germline V gene, CDR1 is MNHEY and CDR2 is SVGAGI. Here the CDR3 DNA reads TGTGCCAGCAGTTACGGGGCGGGACTCTACGAGCAGTACTTC. Translated: CASSYGAGLYEQYF.

The chain uses TRBV7-2 and TRBJ2-1; D call uncertain. The CDR3 length is 13 residues. Germline values: CDR1 SGHTA, CDR2 FQGNSA. With 4 bases removed from V and 3 bases from J, the gap between germline ends came to 7 bases. The CDR3 bases are TGTGCCAGCAGCTCGCGTATCTACAATGAGCAGTTCTTC. This encodes CASSSRIYNEQFF.

V is TRBV18 and J is TRBJ2-5, with 10 nucleotides matching TRBD1. The V gene end was trimmed by 8 bases and the J gene end by 5 bases; junction bases not matched to a gene: 5. Germline CDR1 reads KGHSH; CDR2 reads LQKENI. This CDR3 region has 13 residues. The CDR3 loop reads CASTPGQGETQYF. The CDR3 bases are TGTGCCAGCACTCCGGGACAGGGGGAGACCCAGTACTTC.

The rearrangement links TRBV4-3 to TRBJ1-6; maybe TRBD1 (6 bases). The germline V gene encodes CDR1 LGHNA and CDR2 YSLEER. The CDR3 runs 16 residues. Trimming took off 1 base at V and 8 bases at J, with 15 bases between the two ends. CDR3 bases: TGCGCCAGCAGCCAAGGTCGGGGGGCTGGGTATTCACCCCTCCACTTT. Amino acids: CASSQGRGAGYSPLHF.

The chain uses TRBV19 and TRBJ2-7, with unresolved D. The germline gives CDR1 LNHDA, CDR2 SQIVND (reference sequence). V lost 5 bases to trimming and J lost 3 bases, with 11 bases between them. CDR3 size: 13 residues. The CDR3 DNA follows: TGTGCCAGTAGTCCTATCTCAGGCTACGAGCAGTACTTC. It encodes CASSPISGYEQYF.

The chain couples TRBV6-2 or TRBV6-3 to TRBJ1-2; D is possibly TRBD1 (6 bases). Germline lookup yields CDR1 MNHEY and CDR2 SVGEGT. The V end lost 5 bases, the J end lost 8 bases, and 21 bases lay between the germline ends. The CDR3 consists of 15 residues. The CDR3, as DNA: TGTGCCAGCAGTCCCTCTGGGGGGGCGCGGACGGGCTACACCTTC. This sequence encodes CASSPSGGARTGYTF.

V is TRBV28 and J is TRBJ2-6; D unclear. V was trimmed by 4 bases and J by 4 bases, leaving 14 bases between them. Germline values: CDR1 MDHEN, CDR2 SYDVKM. The CDR3 sequence is 16 residues long. CDR3 sequence reads: CASSSPTATGANVLTF. The DNA for the CDR3 is TGTGCCAGCAGTTCCCCGACTGCAACCGGGGCCAACGTCCTGACTTTC.

The chain employs TRBV13 and TRBJ1-5; 9 nucleotides match TRBD1. V was clipped by 4 bases and J by 4 bases; unmatched bases: 8. The CDR3 contains 16 residues. Germline assignment: CDR1 PRHDT and CDR2 FYEKMQ (reference sequence). The chain's CDR3 is CASSSYRDRDNQPQHF. The CDR3 nucleotides are TGTGCCAGCAGCTCCTACCGGGACAGGGATAATCAGCCCCAGCATTTT. Supplemented by reference TRBV13 and TRBJ1-5, the full variable domain reads AAGVIQSPRHLIKEKRETATLKCYPIPRHDTVYWYQQGPGQDPQFLISFYEKMQSDKGSIPDRFSAQQFSDYHSELNMSSLELGDSALYFCASSSYRDRDNQPQHFGDGTRLSIL.

The V gene is TRBV6-5, the J gene TRBJ1-3, with a weak D call TRBD1 (5 bases). V gave up 10 bases and J gave up 0 bases, with 10 bases separating them. This CDR3 region has 13 residues. Germline values: CDR1 MNHEY, CDR2 SVGAGI. Written as DNA, the CDR3 is TGTGCCACCAGACAGAGCTCTGGAAACACCATATATTTT. Encoded protein: CATRQSSGNTIYF.

The chain has TRBV14 and TRBJ1-4, with D unresolved. Trimming shortened V by 0 bases and J by 8 bases, and 10 bases separated the two germline ends. CDR1 is SGHDN, CDR2 FVKESK, per germline. The CDR3 consists of 14 residues. The CDR3 DNA reads TGTGCCAGCAGCCAAGATGCCCGGGTCGAAAAACTGTTTTTT. Protein: CASSQDARVEKLFF.

A few counts support this clone. The chain links TRBV30 to TRBJ2-7; no clear D. CDR3 length equals 14 residues. In germline, CDR1 is GTSNPN, CDR2 SVGIG (reference sequence). With 6 bases removed from V and 3 bases from J, the gap between germline ends came to 18 bases. As DNA, the CDR3 is TGTGCCTGCTTTGGCCGCTCGTCAATCTACGAGCAGTACTTC. Amino acid sequence: CACFGRSSIYEQYF.

The genes are TRBV19 and TRBJ2-2, with D maybe TRBD1 (5 bases). Germline CDR1 is LNHDA and CDR2 is SQIVND (reference sequence). The V gene lost 5 bases and the J gene lost 6 bases, with 19 bases spanning the gap. CDR3 size: 16 residues. The CDR3 region has the DNA TGTGCCAGTAGTGTATTCCCCATGGACACTGCCGGGGAGCTGTTTTTT. Its translation is CASSVFPMDTAGELFF.

The genes are TRBV18 and TRBJ1-1; tentative D call: TRBD1 (6 bases). From germline, CDR1 is KGHSH and CDR2 LQKENI. V was clipped by 3 bases and J by 5 bases, with 10 bases between them. The CDR3 covers 13 residues. The CDR3 region has the DNA TGTGCCAGCTCACCCTCTCAGGGGACTGAAGCTTTCTTT. This encodes CASSPSQGTEAFF.

This chain connects TRBV30 to TRBJ2-3; 9 bases line up with TRBD1. Germline V CDR1 and CDR2: GTSNPN, SVGIG (reference sequence). The V gene end was trimmed by 3 bases and the J gene end by 5 bases; junction bases not matched to a gene: 6. This CDR3 contains 14 residues. The CDR3 nucleotides read TGTGCCTGGAGAGGACAGGGGAAGAAAGATACGCAGTATTTT. Its protein is CAWRGQGKKDTQYF. Filled out from reference TRBV30 and TRBJ2-3, the complete variable domain reads SQTIHQWPATLVQPVGSPLSLECTVEGTSNPNLYWYRQAAGRGLQLLFYSVGIGQISSEVPQNLSASRPQDRQFILSSKKLLLSDSGFYLCAWRGQGKKDTQYFGPGTRLTVL.

The V gene is TRBV28, the J gene TRBJ2-7, with D perhaps TRBD1 (5 bases). Germline CDR1 is MDHEN and CDR2 is SYDVKM. Trimming pared 4 bases from V and 0 bases from J, leaving 7 bases between. The CDR3 consists of 13 residues. The CDR3 sequence: CASSSTVSYEQYF. As DNA, the CDR3 is TGTGCCAGCAGTTCGACAGTCTCCTACGAGCAGTACTTC.

This clone was counted once. V is TRBV6-2 or TRBV6-3 and J is TRBJ1-5; D is ambiguous. The CDR3 consists of 14 residues. Germline V CDR1 and CDR2: MNHEY, SVGEGT. Trimming took 6 bases from V and 2 from J, leaving 11 bases between them. The CDR3 sequence: CASSWPGGNQPQHF. CDR3 nucleotides: TGTGCCAGCAGCTGGCCTGGTGGCAATCAGCCCCAGCATTTT.

This clone was counted between two and nine times. The chain links TRBV5-4 to TRBJ2-5, with D perhaps matching TRBD2 (5 bases). V lost 1 base and J lost 5, with 15 bases in between. This CDR3 has 15 residues. The germline V gene has CDR1 SGHNT and CDR2 YYREEE (reference sequence). CDR3 in DNA: TGTGCCAGCAGCTTGCTCACATCTCGAGGGGAGACCCAGTACTTC. The encoded protein is CASSLLTSRGETQYF.

The V gene is TRBV5-5, the J gene TRBJ1-4, with a weak D call TRBD1 (6 bases). V lost 4 bases and J 8 bases, leaving 21 bases between the germline ends. The germline gives CDR1 SGHKS, CDR2 YYEKEE (reference sequence). The CDR3 totals 16 residues. The CDR3 DNA reads as TGTGCCAGCAGCCCCCGAAATCAGGGGAAATGGGAAAAACTGTTTTTT. Translation: CASSPRNQGKWEKLFF.

The V gene is TRBV5-1, the J gene TRBJ2-2; D may be TRBD1 (5 bases). Deletions cut 0 bases from V and 13 bases from J, with 10 bases between. CDR1 is SGHRS and CDR2 is YFSETQ in the germline V gene. The CDR3 is 12 residues long. The CDR3 nucleotides are TGCGCCAGCAGCTTGGGGACATATGGGCTGTTTTTT. Translation: CASSLGTYGLFF.

The chain uses TRBV4-1 and TRBJ2-1, with D tentatively TRBD2 (5 bases). The CDR3 totals 12 residues. Deletions cut 2 bases from V and 10 bases from J, with 9 bases between. Germline V gene sequence: CDR1 MGHRA, CDR2 YSYEKL. In DNA, the CDR3 is TGCGCCAGCAGCCAAACTAGGTTGGAGCAGTTCTTC. Translating it yields CASSQTRLEQFF.

V and J are TRBV7-2 and TRBJ2-1; D is perhaps TRBD2 (5 bases). V gave up 4 bases and J gave up 6 bases, with 16 bases separating them. The CDR3 is made up of 15 amino acids. CDR1 SGHTA and CDR2 FQGNSA come from the germline V gene. The CDR3 is CASSSYREVGNEQFF. The CDR3 DNA follows: TGTGCCAGCAGCTCATACCGGGAAGTCGGCAATGAGCAGTTCTTC.

V and J are TRBV5-8 and TRBJ1-5; D is perhaps TRBD1 (6 bases). Trimming removed 3 bases at V and 2 bases at J, with 15 bases between. The CDR3 runs 16 residues. Germline lookup yields CDR1 SGHTS and CDR2 YDEGEE. CDR3: CASSWGQGVRNQPQHF. The CDR3 region has the DNA TGTGCCAGCAGCTGGGGGCAGGGAGTTCGCAATCAGCCCCAGCATTTT.

The chain recombines TRBV27 with TRBJ1-5; a possible D gene is TRBD1 (5 bases). The CDR3 sequence is 15 residues long. The ends were cut back, 4 bases at V and 5 bases at J, with 15 bases in the middle. Germline loops: CDR1 MNHEY, CDR2 SMNVEV (reference sequence). The CDR3 spells CASSSLSGFYQPQHF. The CDR3 coding sequence is TGTGCCAGCAGTTCGTTGTCAGGGTTTTATCAGCCCCAGCATTTT.